The clone carrying this T cell receptor beta chain was seen a single time. Germline assignment: CDR1 MNHNS and CDR2 SASEGT. The V segment lost 1 base and the J segment 1 base; nucleotides outside the gene matches: 1. The CDR3 has 15 amino acids. Data came from immunoSEQ multiplex PCR; TCRdb stores just in-frame clones and leaves some out. The repertoire includes tens of thousands of clones, roughly 85% of them detected once, and 8.5% sits in the top ten. The data belong to a study of glioma-infiltrating T cells after dendritic cell vaccination. Time point specified: after dendritic cell vaccination, including at tumor progression/relapse.

The TCR was taken from a human donor with glioblastoma. The chain employs TRBV6-1 and TRBJ1-5; TRBD1 aligns across 7 bases. Sequenced here: blood, sampled after dendritic cell vaccination. CDR3 in amino acids: CASSEEQGSNQPQHF. The DNA for the CDR3 is TGTGCCAGCAGTGAAGAACAGGGGAGCAATCAGCCCCAGCATTTT.